This T cell receptor (beta chain) was identified in a study of blood T cell repertoires in COVID-19. About the research overall: T cells, B-cell-depleted T cells, or PBMCs supplied cDNA or gDNA.

The Seattle patients, enrolled during active infection, were followed longitudinally. Per the study methods: Quantification of nucleated cells was approximated via reference gene primer amplification. Produced via immunoSEQ multiplex PCR; TCRdb's table is partial and in-frame only. For V, J and clone size, that table is used; D and trimming come from the DNA. The table includes about 120,000 clones, nearly 90% detected once. The sample was peripheral blood. The receptor was isolated from a woman aged 60-75 years with COVID-19, enrolled during active disease.

CDR3 loop: CASSLDTGLAYEQYF. CDR3 nucleotide sequence: TGTGCCAGCAGCTTAGATACAGGCCTCGCCTACGAGCAGTACTTC. The J gene is TRBJ2-7, the V gene TRBV7-9, with D possibly TRBD1 on 5 matching bases. Germline V gene data show CDR1 as SEHNR and CDR2 as FQNEAQ (reference sequence). The CDR3 spans 15 residues. The ends were cut back, 1 base at V and 2 bases at J, with 12 bases in the middle.